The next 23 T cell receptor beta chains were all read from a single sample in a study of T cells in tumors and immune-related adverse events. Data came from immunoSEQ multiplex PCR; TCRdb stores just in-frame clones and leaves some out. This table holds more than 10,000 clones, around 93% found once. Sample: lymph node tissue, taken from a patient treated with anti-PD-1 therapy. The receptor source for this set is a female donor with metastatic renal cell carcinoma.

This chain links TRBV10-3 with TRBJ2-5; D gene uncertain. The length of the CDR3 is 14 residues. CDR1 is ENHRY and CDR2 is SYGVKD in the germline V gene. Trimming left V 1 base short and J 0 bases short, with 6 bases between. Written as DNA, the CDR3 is TGTGCCATCAGTGAGTTTCCGTACCAAGAGACCCAGTACTTC. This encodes CAISEFPYQETQYF.

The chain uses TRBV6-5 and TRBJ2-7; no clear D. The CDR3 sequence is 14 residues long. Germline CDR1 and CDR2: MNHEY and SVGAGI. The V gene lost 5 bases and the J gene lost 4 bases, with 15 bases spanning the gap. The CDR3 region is CASSKRYLSYEQYF. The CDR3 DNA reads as TGTGCCAGCAGTAAAAGGTACCTTAGTTACGAGCAGTACTTC.

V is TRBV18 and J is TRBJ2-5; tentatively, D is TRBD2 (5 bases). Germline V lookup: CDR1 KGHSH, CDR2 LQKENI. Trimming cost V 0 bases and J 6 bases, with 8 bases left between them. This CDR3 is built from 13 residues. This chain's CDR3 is CASSPPRVQTQYF. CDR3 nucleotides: TGTGCCAGCTCACCACCGAGGGTACAGACCCAGTACTTC. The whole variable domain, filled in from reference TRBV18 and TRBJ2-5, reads NAGVMQNPRHLVRRRGQEARLRCSPMKGHSHVYWYRQLPEEGLKFMVYLQKENIIDESGMPKERFSAEFPKEGPSILRIQQVVRGDSAAYFCASSPPRVQTQYFGPGTRLLVL.

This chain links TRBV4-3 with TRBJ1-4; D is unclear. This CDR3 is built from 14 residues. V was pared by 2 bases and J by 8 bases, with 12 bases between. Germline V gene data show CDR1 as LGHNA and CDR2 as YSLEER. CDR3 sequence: CASSQFLGNEKLFF. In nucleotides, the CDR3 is TGCGCCAGCAGCCAATTTTTAGGGAACGAAAAACTGTTTTTT.

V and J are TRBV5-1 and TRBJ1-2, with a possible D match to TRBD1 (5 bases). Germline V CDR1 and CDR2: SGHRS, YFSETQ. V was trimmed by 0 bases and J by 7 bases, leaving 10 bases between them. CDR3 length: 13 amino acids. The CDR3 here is CASSLAGDFGYTF. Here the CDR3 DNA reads TGCGCCAGCAGCTTGGCCGGGGACTTTGGCTACACCTTC. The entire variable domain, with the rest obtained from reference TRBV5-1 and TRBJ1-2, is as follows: KAGVTQTPRYLIKTRGQQVTLSCSPISGHRSVSWYQQTPGQGLQFLFEYFSETQRNKGNFPGRFSGRQFSNSRSEMNVSTLELGDSALYLCASSLAGDFGYTFGSGTRLTVV.

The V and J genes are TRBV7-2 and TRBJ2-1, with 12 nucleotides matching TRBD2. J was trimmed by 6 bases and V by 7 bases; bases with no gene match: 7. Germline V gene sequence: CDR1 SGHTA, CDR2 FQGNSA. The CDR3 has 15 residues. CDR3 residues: CASIRTSGDLNEQFF. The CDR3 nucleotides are TGTGCCAGCATAAGGACTAGCGGGGATCTCAATGAGCAGTTCTTC.

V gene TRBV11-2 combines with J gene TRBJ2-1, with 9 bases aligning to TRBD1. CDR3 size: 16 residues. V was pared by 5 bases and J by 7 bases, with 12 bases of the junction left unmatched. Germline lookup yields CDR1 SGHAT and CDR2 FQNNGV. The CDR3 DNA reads TGTGCCAGCAGCACGGACAGGGGTTCTCCGTTAAATGAGCAGTTCTTC. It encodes CASSTDRGSPLNEQFF.

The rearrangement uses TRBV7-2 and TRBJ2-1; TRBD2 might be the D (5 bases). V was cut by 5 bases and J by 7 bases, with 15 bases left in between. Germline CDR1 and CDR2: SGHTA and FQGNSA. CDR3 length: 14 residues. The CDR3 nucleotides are TGTGCCAGCAGCCTCGGACTCGAGCCGAATGAGCAGTTCTTC. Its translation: CASSLGLEPNEQFF.

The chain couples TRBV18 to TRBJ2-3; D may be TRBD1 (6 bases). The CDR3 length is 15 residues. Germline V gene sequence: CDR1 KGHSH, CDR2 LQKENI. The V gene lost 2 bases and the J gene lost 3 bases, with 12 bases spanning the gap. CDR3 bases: TGTGCCAGCTCACCAGGGGGCGTGATAACAGATACGCAGTATTTT. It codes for CASSPGGVITDTQYF.

CDR3 DNA sequence: TGCGCCAGCAGCTTGGGCACTATCACACAAGAGACCCAGTACTTC. It is translated as CASSLGTITQETQYF. The V and J genes are TRBV5-1 and TRBJ2-5; no definite D call. Germline CDR1 SGHRS, CDR2 YFSETQ. The CDR3 is 15 amino acids. V lost 0 bases and J 2 bases, leaving 11 bases between the germline ends.

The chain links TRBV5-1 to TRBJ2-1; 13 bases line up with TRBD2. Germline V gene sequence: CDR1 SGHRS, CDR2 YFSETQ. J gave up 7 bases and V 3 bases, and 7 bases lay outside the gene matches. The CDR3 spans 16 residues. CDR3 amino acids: CASSWGLAGSPNEQFF. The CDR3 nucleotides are TGCGCCAGCAGCTGGGGACTAGCGGGATCCCCTAATGAGCAGTTCTTC.

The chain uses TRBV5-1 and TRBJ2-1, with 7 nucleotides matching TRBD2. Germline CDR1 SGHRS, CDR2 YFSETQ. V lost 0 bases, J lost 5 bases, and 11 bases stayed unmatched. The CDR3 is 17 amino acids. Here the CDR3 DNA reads TGCGCCAGCAGCTTGGGGTCATCTAGCGGAATAAACAATGAGCAGTTCTTC. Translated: CASSLGSSSGINNEQFF. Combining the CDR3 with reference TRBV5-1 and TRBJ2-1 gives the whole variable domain KAGVTQTPRYLIKTRGQQVTLSCSPISGHRSVSWYQQTPGQGLQFLFEYFSETQRNKGNFPGRFSGRQFSNSRSEMNVSTLELGDSALYLCASSLGSSSGINNEQFFGPGTRLTVL.

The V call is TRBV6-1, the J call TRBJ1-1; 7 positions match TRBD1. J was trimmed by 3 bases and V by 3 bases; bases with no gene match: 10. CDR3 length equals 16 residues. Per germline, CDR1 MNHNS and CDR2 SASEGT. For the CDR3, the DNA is TGTGCCAGCAGTGATTGGACAGGCGGTCTTTACACTGAAGCTTTCTTT. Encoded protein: CASSDWTGGLYTEAFF.

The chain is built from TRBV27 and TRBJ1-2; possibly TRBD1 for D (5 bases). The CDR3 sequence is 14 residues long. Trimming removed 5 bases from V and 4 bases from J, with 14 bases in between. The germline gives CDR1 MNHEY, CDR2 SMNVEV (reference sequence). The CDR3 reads CASSSRVGGYGYTF. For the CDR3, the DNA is TGTGCCAGCAGTAGCCGAGTGGGGGGCTATGGCTACACCTTC.

The CDR3 spells CASTRKHSYEQYF. The CDR3 nucleotides read TGTGCCAGCACCCGGAAACACTCCTACGAGCAGTACTTC. This sequence joins TRBV25-1 and TRBJ2-7, with D uncertain. V gave up 7 bases and J gave up 0 bases, with 10 bases separating them. There are 13 residues in the CDR3. Per germline, CDR1 MGHDK and CDR2 SYGVNS.

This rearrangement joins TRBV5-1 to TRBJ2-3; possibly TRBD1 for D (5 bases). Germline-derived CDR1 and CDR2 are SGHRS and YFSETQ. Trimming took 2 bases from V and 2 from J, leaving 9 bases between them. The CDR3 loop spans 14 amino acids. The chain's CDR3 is CASSLGDSTDTQYF. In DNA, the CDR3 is TGCGCCAGCAGCTTAGGGGATTCCACAGATACGCAGTATTTT.

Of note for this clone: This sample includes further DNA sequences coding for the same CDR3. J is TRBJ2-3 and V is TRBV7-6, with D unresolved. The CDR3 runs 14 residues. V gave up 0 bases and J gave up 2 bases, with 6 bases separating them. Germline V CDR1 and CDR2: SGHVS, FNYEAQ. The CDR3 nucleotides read TGTGCCAGCAGCTTAGCAGGGAACACAGATACGCAGTATTTT. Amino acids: CASSLAGNTDTQYF.

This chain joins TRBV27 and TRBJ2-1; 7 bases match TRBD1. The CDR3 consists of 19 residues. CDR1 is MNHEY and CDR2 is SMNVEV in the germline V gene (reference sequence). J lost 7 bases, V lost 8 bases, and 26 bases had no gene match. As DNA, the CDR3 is TGTGCCAGCCATGTTATTGACGAAGGGACAGCAGGATCAAAGAATGAGCAGTTCTTC. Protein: CASHVIDEGTAGSKNEQFF.

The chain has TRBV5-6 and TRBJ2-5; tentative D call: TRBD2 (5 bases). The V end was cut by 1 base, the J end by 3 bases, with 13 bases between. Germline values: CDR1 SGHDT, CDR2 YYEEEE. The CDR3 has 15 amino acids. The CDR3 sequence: CASSLLRREKETQYF. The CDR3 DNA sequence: TGTGCCAGCAGCTTGTTACGTCGGGAAAAAGAGACCCAGTACTTC.

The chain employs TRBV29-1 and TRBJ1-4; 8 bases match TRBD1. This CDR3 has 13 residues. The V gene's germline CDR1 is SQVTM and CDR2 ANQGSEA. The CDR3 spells CGIPGQGGEKLFF. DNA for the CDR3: TGCGGAATTCCAGGACAGGGAGGTGAAAAACTGTTTTTT.

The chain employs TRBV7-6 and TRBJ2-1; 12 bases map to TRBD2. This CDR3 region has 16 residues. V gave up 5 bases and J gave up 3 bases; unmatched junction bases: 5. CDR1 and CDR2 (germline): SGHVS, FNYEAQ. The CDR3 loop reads CASSHRLAGVYNEQFF. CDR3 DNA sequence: TGTGCCAGCAGCCACAGACTAGCGGGGGTCTACAATGAGCAGTTCTTC. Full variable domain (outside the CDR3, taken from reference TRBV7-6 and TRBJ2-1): GAGVSQSPRYKVTKRGQDVALRCDPISGHVSLYWYRQALGQGPEFLTYFNYEAQQDKSGLPNDRFSAERPEGSISTLTIQRTEQRDSAMYRCASSHRLAGVYNEQFFGPGTRLTVL.

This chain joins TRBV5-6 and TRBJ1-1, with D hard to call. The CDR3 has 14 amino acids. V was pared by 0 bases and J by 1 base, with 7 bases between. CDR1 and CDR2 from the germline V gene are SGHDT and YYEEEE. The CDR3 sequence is CASSLVGKNTEAFF. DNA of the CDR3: TGTGCCAGCAGCTTGGTTGGGAAGAACACTGAAGCTTTCTTT.

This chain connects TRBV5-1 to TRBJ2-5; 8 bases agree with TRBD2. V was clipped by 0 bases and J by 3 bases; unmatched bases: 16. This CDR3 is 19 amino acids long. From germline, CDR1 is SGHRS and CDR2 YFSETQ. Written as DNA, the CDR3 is TGCGCCAGCAGCTTGGTAGGTAGCGGGAATCCCAGAAGAGAAGAGACCCAGTACTTC. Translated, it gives CASSLVGSGNPRREETQYF.